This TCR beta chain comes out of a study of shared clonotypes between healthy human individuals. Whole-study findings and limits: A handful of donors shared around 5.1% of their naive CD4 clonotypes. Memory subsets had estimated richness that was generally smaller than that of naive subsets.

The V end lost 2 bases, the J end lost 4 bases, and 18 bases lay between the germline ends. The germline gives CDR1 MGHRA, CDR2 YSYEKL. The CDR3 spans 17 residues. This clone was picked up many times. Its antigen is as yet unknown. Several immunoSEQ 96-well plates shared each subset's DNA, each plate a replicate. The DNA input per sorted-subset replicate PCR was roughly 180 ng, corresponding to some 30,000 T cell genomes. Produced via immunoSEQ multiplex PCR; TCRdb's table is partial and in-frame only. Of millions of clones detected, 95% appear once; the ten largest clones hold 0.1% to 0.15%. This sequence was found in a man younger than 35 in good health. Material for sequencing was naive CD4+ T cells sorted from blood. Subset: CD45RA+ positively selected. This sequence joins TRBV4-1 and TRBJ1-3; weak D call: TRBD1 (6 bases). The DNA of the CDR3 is TGCGCCAGCAGCCAACATCCCAGGGCAGGGACAGGAAACACCATATATTTT. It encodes CASSQHPRAGTGNTIYF.